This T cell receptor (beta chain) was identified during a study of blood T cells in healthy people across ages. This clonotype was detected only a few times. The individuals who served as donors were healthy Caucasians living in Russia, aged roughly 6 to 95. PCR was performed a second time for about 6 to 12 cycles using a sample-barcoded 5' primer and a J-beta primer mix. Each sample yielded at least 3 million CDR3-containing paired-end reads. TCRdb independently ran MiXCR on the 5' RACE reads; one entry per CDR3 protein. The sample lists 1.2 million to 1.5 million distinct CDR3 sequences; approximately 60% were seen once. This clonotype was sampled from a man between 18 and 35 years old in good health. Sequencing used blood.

The CDR3 reads CASSLDPGGAYEQYF. CDR3 bases: TGCGCCAGCAGCTTGGATCCGGGAGGAGCCTACGAGCAGTACTTC. This chain joins TRBV5-1 and TRBJ2-7; 7 bases map to TRBD2. Germline CDR1 reads SGHRS; CDR2 reads YFSETQ. V lost 0 bases and J lost 2; bases outside the gene matches: 5. The CDR3 is 15 amino acids.